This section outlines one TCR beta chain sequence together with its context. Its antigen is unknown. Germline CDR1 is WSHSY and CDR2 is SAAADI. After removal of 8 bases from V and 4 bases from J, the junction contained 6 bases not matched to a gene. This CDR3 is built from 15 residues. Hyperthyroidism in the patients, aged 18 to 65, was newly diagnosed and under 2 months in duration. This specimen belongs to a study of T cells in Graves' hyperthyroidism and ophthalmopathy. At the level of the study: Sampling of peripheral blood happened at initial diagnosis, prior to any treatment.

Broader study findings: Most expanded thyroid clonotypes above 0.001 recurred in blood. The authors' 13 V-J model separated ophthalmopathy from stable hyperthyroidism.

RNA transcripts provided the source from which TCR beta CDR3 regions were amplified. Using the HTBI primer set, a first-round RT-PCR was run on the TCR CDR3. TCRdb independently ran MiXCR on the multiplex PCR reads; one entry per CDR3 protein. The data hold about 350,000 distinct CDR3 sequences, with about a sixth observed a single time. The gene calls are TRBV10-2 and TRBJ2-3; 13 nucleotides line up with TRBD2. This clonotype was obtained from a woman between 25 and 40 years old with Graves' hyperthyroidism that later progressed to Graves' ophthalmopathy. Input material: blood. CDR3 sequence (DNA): TGCGCCAGCGGTGGACTAGCGGGAGATTCAGATACGCAGTATTTT. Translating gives CASGGLAGDSDTQYF.